The 29 T cell receptor beta chains reported below all come from one sample, sequenced in a study of T cell changes during pregnancy in multiple sclerosis. Sequenced by immunoSEQ multiplex PCR; TCRdb stores in-frame clones only, minus some. The table includes 20,000 to 25,000 clones, more than 85% detected once. Sequencing used CD8+ T cells from peripheral blood mononuclear cells, obtained after pregnancy. These receptors were obtained from a female donor with multiple sclerosis, enrolled in a pregnancy study.

A remark on this clone: Within the sample, other DNA sequences also encode this same CDR3. The chain carries TRBV6-5 and TRBJ2-7; 8 nucleotides line up with TRBD1. With 0 bases clipped from V and 3 bases from J, the junction kept 4 bases outside the gene matches. This CDR3 has 15 residues. Germline assignment: CDR1 MNHEY and CDR2 SVGAGI. The CDR3 reads CASSYSGTGSYEQYF. The CDR3 nucleotides read TGTGCCAGCAGTTACTCCGGGACAGGAAGCTACGAGCAGTACTTC.

The rearrangement uses TRBV6-4 and TRBJ2-3; TRBD2 agrees at 8 bases. Germline V gives CDR1 MRHNA, CDR2 SNTAGT. Trimming removed 6 bases from V and 7 bases from J; junction bases left unmatched: 12. This CDR3 comprises 15 residues. The CDR3 nucleotides read TGTGCCAGCAGCCAGACGAGCGGGAGCCCGAATACGCAGTATTTT. Its protein is CASSQTSGSPNTQYF.

This rearrangement joins TRBV4-3 to TRBJ1-4; D is undetermined. CDR1 is LGHNA and CDR2 is YSLEER in the germline V gene. V was trimmed by 1 base and J by 13 bases, leaving 16 bases between them. The CDR3 is 14 residues long. For the CDR3, the DNA is TGCGCCAGCAGCCAAGTTCTGGGGAGCAAAGGACTGTTTTTT. Translating gives CASSQVLGSKGLFF.

This chain uses TRBV4-1 with TRBJ2-1, with TRBD2 matching 14 bases. The V segment lost 4 bases and the J segment 8 bases; nucleotides outside the gene matches: 13. CDR3 length: 18 residues. CDR1 MGHRA and CDR2 YSYEKL come from the germline V gene. Here the CDR3 DNA reads TGCGCCAGCAGCCGGACCCCAGGGACTAGCGGGAGTGGCTATGAGCAGTTCTTC. This gives the protein CASSRTPGTSGSGYEQFF.

This chain connects TRBV5-1 to TRBJ2-1, with D tentatively TRBD2 (6 bases). CDR1 is SGHRS, CDR2 YFSETQ, per germline. There are 15 residues in the CDR3. V gave up 0 bases and J gave up 4 bases, with 11 bases separating them. The CDR3 DNA follows: TGCGCCAGCAGCTTGGCCGGGACTGGATACAATGAGCAGTTCTTC. Its protein product is CASSLAGTGYNEQFF.

This clone has a single count. The J gene is TRBJ2-7, the V gene TRBV25-1; no clear D gene. Germline V gives CDR1 MGHDK, CDR2 SYGVNS. Trimming stripped 8 bases from V and 5 bases from J, with 19 bases between. This CDR3 has 14 residues. The chain's CDR3 is CASDVPSEIHEQYF. The CDR3 nucleotides are TGTGCCAGCGACGTCCCTTCGGAGATCCACGAGCAGTACTTC.

V gene TRBV7-6 combines with J gene TRBJ1-1; D perhaps matches TRBD1 (6 bases). The CDR3 is made up of 14 amino acids. Germline V gene sequence: CDR1 SGHVS, CDR2 FNYEAQ. V lost 1 base and J lost 5, with 11 bases in between. The CDR3 sequence: CASSLGQGNTEAFF. DNA of the CDR3: TGTGCCAGCAGCTTAGGGCAGGGGAATACTGAAGCTTTCTTT.

The chain couples TRBV6-5 to TRBJ1-1, with 7 bases aligning to TRBD1. CDR1 and CDR2 from the germline V gene are MNHEY and SVGAGI. There are 14 residues in the CDR3. J gave up 5 bases and V 6 bases, and 9 bases lay outside the gene matches. The CDR3: CASSLDRVGTEAFF. The DNA for the CDR3 is TGTGCCAGCAGCCTTGACAGGGTCGGAACTGAAGCTTTCTTT.

The table lists this clone with a few counts. The chain recombines TRBV7-9 with TRBJ1-1, with D possibly TRBD1 on 5 matching bases. This CDR3 has 16 residues. V dropped 2 bases and J dropped 3 bases, with 16 bases sitting between them. CDR1 is SEHNR and CDR2 is FQNEAQ in the germline V gene (reference sequence). The CDR3 DNA sequence: TGTGCCAGCAGCTTATTGTATGGGGCGTCGGACACTGAAGCTTTCTTT. It encodes CASSLLYGASDTEAFF.

V gene TRBV13 combines with J gene TRBJ1-1; the match to TRBD1 covers 8 bases. Trimming at V came to 4 bases and at J to 9 bases, leaving 13 bases not matched to a gene. The CDR3 is made up of 15 amino acids. The germline V gene has CDR1 PRHDT and CDR2 FYEKMQ (reference sequence). CDR3 protein: CASSSRTGNIVKAFF. DNA of the CDR3: TGTGCCAGCAGCTCCCGGACAGGGAATATAGTGAAAGCTTTCTTT.

In DNA form, the CDR3 reads TGTGCCAGCTCGCCCCGGACAGGTAAGGCGCATCAGCCCCAGCATTTT. Translated: CASSPRTGKAHQPQHF. The chain employs TRBV18 and TRBJ1-5; 7 bases match TRBD1. V was pared by 6 bases and J by 5 bases, with 13 bases of the junction left unmatched. The CDR3 is made up of 16 amino acids. Germline V gene lookup returns CDR1 KGHSH and CDR2 LQKENI.

V and J are TRBV10-3 and TRBJ2-5; 8 nucleotides match TRBD2. Germline assignment: CDR1 ENHRY and CDR2 SYGVKD. The CDR3 contains 19 residues. With 0 bases clipped from V and 0 bases from J, the junction kept 12 bases outside the gene matches. CDR3 DNA sequence: TGTGCCATCAGTGAGTCGGGTCCGCGTCTGACTAGCGACCAAGAGACCCAGTACTTC. It specifies CAISESGPRLTSDQETQYF.

The chain recombines TRBV28 with TRBJ2-2; 9 bases match TRBD1. Looked up from germline, CDR1 is MDHEN and CDR2 is SYDVKM. This CDR3 has 15 amino acids. V was clipped by 6 bases and J by 5 bases; unmatched bases: 7. In DNA, the CDR3 is TGTGCCAGCAGCTTCCGGGACAGGGTAACCGGGGAGCTGTTTTTT. This sequence encodes CASSFRDRVTGELFF.

V gene TRBV30 combines with J gene TRBJ2-7, with D maybe TRBD1 (5 bases). V was pared by 1 base and J by 7 bases, with 11 bases between. There are 12 residues in the CDR3. Germline V gene sequence: CDR1 GTSNPN, CDR2 SVGIG (reference sequence). CDR3 sequence reads: CAWSATAGEQYF. The CDR3 DNA is TGTGCCTGGAGTGCAACAGCAGGGGAGCAGTACTTC. Full variable domain (missing parts from reference TRBV30 and TRBJ2-7): SQTIHQWPATLVQPVGSPLSLECTVEGTSNPNLYWYRQAAGRGLQLLFYSVGIGQISSEVPQNLSASRPQDRQFILSSKKLLLSDSGFYLCAWSATAGEQYFGPGTRLTVT.

In regard to this clone: One junction end disagrees with the germline gene, perhaps due to a read error. This sample includes further DNA sequences coding for the same CDR3. The genes are TRBV27 and TRBJ1-1, with D perhaps matching TRBD1 (6 bases). Germline V gene lookup returns CDR1 MNHEY and CDR2 SMNVEV (reference sequence). The CDR3 consists of 14 residues. The CDR3 region is CASSAQGPYTEAFF. CDR3 DNA sequence: TGTGCCAGCAGTGCTCAGGGGCCCTACACTGAGGCTTTCTTT.

This chain joins TRBV10-3 and TRBJ2-2; 11 positions agree with TRBD2. The CDR3 is made up of 15 amino acids. Germline V lookup: CDR1 ENHRY, CDR2 SYGVKD. Trimming cost V 7 bases and J 7 bases; bases outside gene matches: 8. The CDR3 DNA is TGTGCCATCAATCGACTAGCGGGAAACGTCGGGGAGCTGTTTTTT. It translates to CAINRLAGNVGELFF.

V gene TRBV9 combines with J gene TRBJ2-1; 9 bases align to TRBD2. CDR1 SGDLS and CDR2 YYNGEE come from the germline V gene. The CDR3 contains 17 residues. V lost 3 bases, J lost 4 bases, and 11 bases stayed unmatched. This CDR3 reads CASSDSFSGRRYNEQFF. CDR3 nucleotides: TGTGCCAGCAGCGACTCCTTTAGCGGGAGAAGGTACAATGAGCAGTTCTTC.

The chain is built from TRBV19 and TRBJ1-4, with TRBD1 matching 10 bases. The J segment lost 2 bases and the V segment lost 6 bases, leaving 9 bases of the junction unmatched. From germline, CDR1 is LNHDA and CDR2 SQIVND (reference sequence). This CDR3 is 17 amino acids long. This CDR3 is CASRTRQGAFTNEKLFF. CDR3 sequence (DNA): TGTGCCAGTAGGACCCGACAGGGGGCCTTCACTAATGAAAAACTGTTTTTT.

The rearrangement uses TRBV19 and TRBJ2-1; the D gene is possibly TRBD2 (5 bases). V was trimmed by 0 bases and J by 0 bases, leaving 9 bases between them. CDR1 LNHDA and CDR2 SQIVND come from the germline V gene (reference sequence). This CDR3 region has 16 residues. CDR3 in amino acids: CASSIDRRSSYNEQFF. The CDR3 nucleotides read TGTGCCAGTAGTATAGACCGGAGGAGCTCCTACAATGAGCAGTTCTTC.

This sequence joins TRBV18 and TRBJ1-2; a possible D gene is TRBD1 (6 bases). Between the trimmed V and J ends, which lost 11 bases and 5 bases, there was a span of 24 bases. This CDR3 has 15 amino acids. Germline V gives CDR1 KGHSH, CDR2 LQKENI. As DNA, the CDR3 is TGTGCCCCCCAGGGTCTTTCGACAGGTTATTATGGCTACACCTTC. It translates to CAPQGLSTGYYGYTF.

The chain employs TRBV11-3 and TRBJ2-2, with D perhaps TRBD2 (6 bases). Trimming pared 2 bases from V and 3 bases from J, leaving 13 bases between. The length of the CDR3 is 16 residues. The germline V gene encodes CDR1 SGHNT and CDR2 YENEEA. This CDR3 is CASSLRELADTGELFF. For the CDR3, the DNA is TGTGCCAGCAGCTTAAGAGAACTAGCCGACACCGGGGAGCTGTTTTTT.

This clone was counted between two and nine times. The V and J genes are TRBV4-3 and TRBJ2-1; TRBD2 matches 14 bases. With V trimmed by 4 bases and J by 3 bases, 5 bases remained unmatched. The germline V gene has CDR1 LGHNA and CDR2 YSLEER. The CDR3 runs 17 residues. The CDR3 spells CASSLGLAGDFYNEQFF. The CDR3 coding sequence is TGCGCCAGCAGCCTGGGACTAGCGGGAGATTTCTACAATGAGCAGTTCTTC.

The V call is TRBV13, the J call TRBJ1-4; D unclear. V lost 4 bases and J 7 bases, leaving 7 bases between the germline ends. Germline V gene lookup returns CDR1 PRHDT and CDR2 FYEKMQ (reference sequence). The CDR3 runs 12 residues. The CDR3 DNA is TGTGCCAGCAGCTCCTACGGTGAAAAACTGTTTTTT. Residues: CASSSYGEKLFF.

The genes are TRBV27 and TRBJ2-3; 12 nucleotides align to TRBD2. The CDR3 contains 16 residues. Trimming at V came to 2 bases and at J to 0 bases, leaving 0 bases not matched to a gene. Per the germline V gene, CDR1 is MNHEY and CDR2 is SMNVEV (reference sequence). The DNA for the CDR3 is TGTGCCAGCAGTTTAGGGACTAGCGGGAGCACAGATACGCAGTATTTT. Amino acids: CASSLGTSGSTDTQYF.

V usage is TRBV10-2 and J usage is TRBJ2-3; 8 bases fit TRBD1. Germline V gene data show CDR1 as WSHSY and CDR2 as SAAADI. Trimming cost V 7 bases and J 1 base; bases outside gene matches: 4. This CDR3 has 14 residues. The CDR3 DNA reads TGCGCCAGCACTCAGGGGGCGGGCACAGATACGCAGTATTTT. Protein product: CASTQGAGTDTQYF.

The chain is built from TRBV4-1 and TRBJ2-6, with D unresolved. Germline lookup yields CDR1 MGHRA and CDR2 YSYEKL. The CDR3 spans 14 residues. Trimming removed 4 bases from V and 1 base from J, with 5 bases in between. This CDR3 is CASSPRSGANVLTF. CDR3 nucleotide sequence: TGCGCCAGCAGCCCCAGATCTGGGGCCAACGTCCTGACTTTC.

The chain couples TRBV5-1 to TRBJ2-6; TRBD1 matches at 10 bases. V shed 0 bases, J shed 1 base, and the junction held 7 bases outside the gene matches. In germline, CDR1 is SGHRS, CDR2 YFSETQ. The CDR3 has 19 amino acids. CDR3 sequence (DNA): TGCGCCAGCAGCTTGGCTAAGGGACAGGGGTTTTCTGGGGCCAACGTCCTGACTTTC. Its protein is CASSLAKGQGFSGANVLTF.

This clone was seen only once. The chain links TRBV9 to TRBJ2-5; TRBD1 is a possible D gene (5 bases). This CDR3 has 15 amino acids. V lost 0 bases and J 5 bases, leaving 14 bases between the germline ends. CDR1 SGDLS and CDR2 YYNGEE come from the germline V gene. The CDR3 sequence is CASSVGKGVEETQYF. As DNA, the CDR3 is TGTGCCAGCAGCGTAGGAAAAGGGGTTGAGGAGACCCAGTACTTC. Using reference TRBV9 and TRBJ2-5 for the parts outside the CDR3, the full variable domain is DSGVTQTPKHLITATGQRVTLRCSPRSGDLSVYWYQQSLDQGLQFLIQYYNGEERAKGNILERFSAQQFPDLHSELNLSSLELGDSALYFCASSVGKGVEETQYFGPGTRLLVL.

The rearrangement joins TRBV27 to TRBJ2-1, with a possible D match to TRBD2 (5 bases). The CDR3 sequence is 14 residues long. Trimming took 8 bases from V and 7 from J, leaving 18 bases between them. The germline V gene has CDR1 MNHEY and CDR2 SMNVEV (reference sequence). CDR3 coding DNA: TGTGCCAGCGCCCCCCCATCTACGGGGAATGAGCAGTTCTTC. Translation: CASAPPSTGNEQFF.